What follows are 32 T cell receptor beta chains derived from one specimen sequenced in a study of T cell changes during pregnancy in multiple sclerosis. The protocol was immunoSEQ multiplex PCR, while the TCRdb copy is restricted to in-frame clones and leaves out a portion. The sample has 55,000 to 75,000 clones, roughly 89% seen once. The starting material was peripheral blood, obtained after pregnancy. The receptors come from a female donor in good health, enrolled as a control in a pregnancy study.

The chain carries TRBV7-9 and TRBJ2-2, with 9 bases identical to TRBD2. Per germline, CDR1 SEHNR and CDR2 FQNEAQ (reference sequence). The CDR3 contains 16 residues. With 3 bases clipped from V and 1 base from J, the junction kept 3 bases outside the gene matches. CDR3 loop: CASSFSGGRNTGELFF. In DNA form, the CDR3 reads TGTGCCAGCAGCTTCAGCGGGGGGAGGAACACCGGGGAGCTGTTTTTT.

V gene TRBV30 combines with J gene TRBJ2-5; no definite D call. CDR3 size: 15 residues. V was shortened by 2 bases and J by 0 bases, with 13 bases between the two germline ends. The germline V gene has CDR1 GTSNPN and CDR2 SVGIG (reference sequence). CDR3 residues: CAWSPHTLYQETQYF. DNA of the CDR3: TGTGCCTGGAGTCCTCATACATTGTACCAAGAGACCCAGTACTTC.

The rearrangement joins TRBV2 to TRBJ1-5; 8 positions match TRBD1. V dropped 5 bases and J dropped 4; count of bases not matched to a gene: 7. The CDR3 is made up of 15 amino acids. CDR1 is SNHLY and CDR2 is FYNNEI in the germline V gene. The CDR3: CASSKSQGANQPQHF. The CDR3 nucleotides are TGTGCCAGCAGTAAATCTCAGGGGGCGAATCAGCCCCAGCATTTT.

The chain couples TRBV5-4 to TRBJ2-7; 7 bases are shared with TRBD1. The CDR3 is 16 residues long. From germline, CDR1 is SGHNT and CDR2 YYREEE (reference sequence). Trimming cost V 4 bases and J 1 base; bases outside gene matches: 11. The CDR3 spells CASSPKNRDSSYEQYF. The CDR3, as DNA: TGTGCCAGCAGCCCGAAAAACCGGGACAGTTCCTACGAGCAGTACTTC.

Concerning this clone: The junction does not match germline at one end; this may be a read error. The gene calls are TRBV6-1 and TRBJ2-7, with 7 bases identical to TRBD2. CDR1 and CDR2 from the germline V gene are MNHNS and SASEGT. The CDR3 covers 17 residues. CDR3 coding DNA: TGTGCCAGCAGGGAAGTTTCCTGGGGGGGAAACTCCTACGAGCAGTACTTC. It codes for CASREVSWGGNSYEQYF.

This chain uses TRBV30 with TRBJ1-2; TRBD1 is a possible D gene (5 bases). The germline V and J ends were trimmed by 0 bases and 10 bases, with 12 bases remaining between them. This CDR3 has 12 residues. The germline CDR1 and CDR2 sequences are GTSNPN and SVGIG (reference sequence). The CDR3 loop is CAWSVAREDYTF. In DNA form, the CDR3 reads TGTGCCTGGAGTGTAGCCAGGGAAGACTACACCTTC. Drawing the rest from reference TRBV30 and TRBJ1-2, the complete variable domain is SQTIHQWPATLVQPVGSPLSLECTVEGTSNPNLYWYRQAAGRGLQLLFYSVGIGQISSEVPQNLSASRPQDRQFILSSKKLLLSDSGFYLCAWSVAREDYTFGSGTRLTVV.

V is TRBV18 and J is TRBJ2-7; D call uncertain. V shed 4 bases and J shed 1 base, with 17 bases lying between them. Germline loops: CDR1 KGHSH, CDR2 LQKENI. CDR3 length: 16 residues. CDR3 sequence reads: CASSQTIGTASYEQYF. Here the CDR3 DNA reads TGTGCCAGCTCACAAACCATAGGAACAGCATCCTACGAGCAGTACTTC. The variable domain in full, completed from reference TRBV18 and TRBJ2-7, reads NAGVMQNPRHLVRRRGQEARLRCSPMKGHSHVYWYRQLPEEGLKFMVYLQKENIIDESGMPKERFSAEFPKEGPSILRIQQVVRGDSAAYFCASSQTIGTASYEQYFGPGTRLTVT.

This clone was recorded a few times. V gene TRBV5-5 combines with J gene TRBJ1-6; 9 bases line up with TRBD1. The junction had 6 bases not matched to a gene; V was cut back by 4 bases and J by 10 bases. CDR3 length equals 14 residues. Germline CDR1 SGHKS, CDR2 YYEKEE (reference sequence). This chain's CDR3 is CASSRTGARSPLHF. As DNA, the CDR3 is TGTGCCAGCAGCCGGACAGGGGCGAGGTCACCCCTCCACTTT.

This chain joins TRBV12-5 and TRBJ2-2; 10 bases align to TRBD1. The CDR3 spans 15 residues. J was trimmed by 4 bases and V by 6 bases; bases with no gene match: 5. CDR1 and CDR2 (germline): LGHNT, FRNRAP. This chain's CDR3 is CASGRQGATTGELFF. The CDR3 DNA is TGTGCTAGTGGAAGACAGGGGGCGACCACCGGGGAGCTGTTTTTT.

This clone has only a few counts. The chain is built from TRBV19 and TRBJ1-5, with D unclear. This CDR3 comprises 15 residues. Trimming took off 3 bases at V and 5 bases at J, with 14 bases between the two ends. Germline CDR1 reads LNHDA; CDR2 reads SQIVND (reference sequence). The CDR3 spells CASSIQRARHQPQHF. Here the CDR3 DNA reads TGTGCCAGTAGTATTCAGAGGGCGCGCCATCAGCCCCAGCATTTT.

CDR3 sequence reads: CASSHEGAGNTEAFF. Written as DNA, the CDR3 is TGTGCCAGCAGCCACGAGGGTGCGGGGAACACTGAAGCTTTCTTT. The chain combines TRBV7-2 with TRBJ1-1; D call uncertain. Germline lookup yields CDR1 SGHTA and CDR2 FQGNSA. The CDR3 is 15 amino acids. Trimming took 5 bases from V and 1 from J, leaving 14 bases between them. The whole variable domain, remainder taken from reference TRBV7-2 and TRBJ1-1, is GAGVSQSPSNKVTEKGKDVELRCDPISGHTALYWYRQSLGQGLEFLIYFQGNSAPDKSGLPSDRFSAERTGGSVSTLTIQRTQQEDSAVYLCASSHEGAGNTEAFFGQGTRLTVV.

This sequence joins TRBV4-3 and TRBJ2-7; 8 nucleotides agree with TRBD1. The J segment lost 4 bases and the V segment lost 0 bases, leaving 8 bases of the junction unmatched. The germline CDR1 and CDR2 sequences are LGHNA and YSLEER. The CDR3 covers 16 residues. The CDR3 loop is CASSQEARDRYYEQYF. Here the CDR3 DNA reads TGCGCCAGCAGCCAAGAAGCCCGGGACAGGTATTACGAGCAGTACTTC.

This chain connects TRBV6-5 to TRBJ2-5; 10 bases agree with TRBD2. V dropped 2 bases and J dropped 2; count of bases not matched to a gene: 5. Germline V CDR1 and CDR2: MNHEY, SVGAGI. This CDR3 is 16 amino acids long. CDR3 DNA: TGTGCCAGCAGTTACCATCCTAGCGGGGGACAAGAGACCCAGTACTTC. This gives the protein CASSYHPSGGQETQYF.

The V gene is TRBV5-1, the J gene TRBJ2-7, with 11 bases lining up with TRBD1. The CDR3 length is 14 residues. CDR1 and CDR2 from the germline V gene are SGHRS and YFSETQ. V gave up 4 bases and J gave up 6 bases; unmatched junction bases: 6. CDR3 nucleotide sequence: TGCGCCAGCAGCCCAGGACAGGGGGCCAGCGAGCAGTACTTC. Protein product: CASSPGQGASEQYF.

J is TRBJ2-3 and V is TRBV4-3, with D possibly TRBD1 on 5 matching bases. CDR3 length equals 17 residues. V was trimmed by 0 bases and J by 4 bases, leaving 17 bases between them. CDR1 is LGHNA, CDR2 YSLEER, per germline. The CDR3 region is CASSQDRPGYVPDTQYF. The CDR3 nucleotides read TGCGCCAGCAGCCAAGATCGCCCAGGGTATGTTCCAGATACGCAGTATTTT.

The chain employs TRBV4-3 and TRBJ1-1; weak D call: TRBD1 (5 bases). CDR3 length: 15 amino acids. Germline CDR1 and CDR2: LGHNA and YSLEER. V shed 1 base and J shed 4 bases, with 13 bases lying between them. DNA of the CDR3: TGCGCCAGCAGCCAAGGGGAGGGACTGGCCACTGAAGCTTTCTTT. This gives the protein CASSQGEGLATEAFF.

This clone was seen once. J is TRBJ2-5 and V is TRBV30; TRBD2 aligns across 13 bases. J gave up 7 bases and V 2 bases, and 7 bases lay outside the gene matches. The CDR3 extends over 15 amino acids. In germline, CDR1 is GTSNPN, CDR2 SVGIG (reference sequence). The chain's CDR3 is CAWSILAGGRGTQYF. The DNA of the CDR3 is TGTGCCTGGAGTATACTAGCGGGGGGGCGGGGGACCCAGTACTTC.

This clone was observed a few times. The chain carries TRBV19 and TRBJ2-1; 12 bases are a match to TRBD2. Germline loops: CDR1 LNHDA, CDR2 SQIVND (reference sequence). The CDR3 has 16 residues. J was trimmed by 6 bases and V by 5 bases; bases with no gene match: 8. As DNA, the CDR3 is TGTGCCAGTAGTTCGTCTAGCGGGGGGGCAGTCAATGAGCAGTTCTTC. Its translation is CASSSSSGGAVNEQFF.

V gene TRBV27 combines with J gene TRBJ2-7; D ambiguous. The germline V and J ends were trimmed by 5 bases and 0 bases, with 11 bases remaining between them. The CDR3 consists of 14 residues. The germline CDR1 and CDR2 sequences are MNHEY and SMNVEV (reference sequence). CDR3 residues: CASSPRRSSYEQYF. DNA of the CDR3: TGTGCCAGCAGTCCTCGTAGGAGCTCCTACGAGCAGTACTTC.

This CDR3 is CASHSGFGYTF. The CDR3 bases are TGTGCCTCCCACTCAGGTTTTGGCTACACCTTC. The chain is built from TRBV9 and TRBJ1-2; no definite D call. Trimming took 10 bases from V and 7 from J, leaving 14 bases between them. The CDR3 totals 11 residues. Germline V gives CDR1 SGDLS, CDR2 YYNGEE.

The chain combines TRBV19 with TRBJ1-5; D not resolved. This CDR3 is 13 amino acids long. V lost 3 bases and J lost 4, with 7 bases in between. The V gene's germline CDR1 is LNHDA and CDR2 SQIVND (reference sequence). CDR3 loop: CASSMSRNQPQHF. CDR3 bases: TGTGCCAGTAGTATGTCACGGAATCAGCCCCAGCATTTT.

The gene calls are TRBV4-1 and TRBJ2-1; D perhaps matches TRBD1 (6 bases). V was shortened by 0 bases and J by 9 bases, with 15 bases between the two germline ends. In germline, CDR1 is MGHRA, CDR2 YSYEKL. This CDR3 is 15 amino acids long. For the CDR3, the DNA is TGCGCCAGCAGCCAAGAACGCAGGGGAACGGGTGAGCAGTTCTTC. Protein sequence: CASSQERRGTGEQFF.

The chain combines TRBV13 with TRBJ1-3; tentatively, D is TRBD1 (5 bases). V shed 5 bases and J shed 2 bases, with 16 bases lying between them. CDR3 length: 16 amino acids. Germline V gene data show CDR1 as PRHDT and CDR2 as FYEKMQ (reference sequence). CDR3 residues: CASSEGGQGAGNTIYF. The CDR3 DNA is TGTGCCAGCAGCGAAGGTGGGCAGGGCGCTGGAAACACCATATATTTT.

This chain uses TRBV19 with TRBJ1-2; TRBD1 matches 7 bases. The CDR3 consists of 16 residues. V lost 6 bases to trimming and J lost 6 bases; unmatched junction nucleotides: 16. CDR1 LNHDA and CDR2 SQIVND come from the germline V gene (reference sequence). The CDR3 spells CASRVARGRGVDGYTF. CDR3 DNA sequence: TGTGCCAGTAGGGTGGCAAGGGGGCGAGGAGTGGATGGCTACACCTTC.

V and J are TRBV6-5 and TRBJ1-2; 7 bases line up with TRBD1. Germline V lookup: CDR1 MNHEY, CDR2 SVGAGI. Losses at the gene ends were 6 bases for V and 8 bases for J; bases not matched to a gene: 9. The CDR3 loop spans 13 amino acids. CDR3 sequence: CASSGQARLGYTF. The DNA of the CDR3 is TGTGCCAGCAGCGGACAGGCGAGGCTCGGCTACACCTTC.

V and J are TRBV4-3 and TRBJ2-3, with 7 bases aligning to TRBD1. Germline V lookup: CDR1 LGHNA, CDR2 YSLEER. This CDR3 has 17 amino acids. Unmatched junction bases numbered 8, after V lost 2 bases and J lost 0 bases. CDR3 bases: TGCGCCAGCAGCCAACGAGCCAGGGGGTCTAGCACAGATACGCAGTATTTT. This codes for CASSQRARGSSTDTQYF.

The chain joins TRBV21-1 to TRBJ1-2; the DNA was not compared with TRBD1, the D call given in the table. TRBV21-1 is a pseudogene. The CDR3 has 14 amino acids. The CDR3 region has the DNA TGTGCCAGCAGCAAAGGGGGACAGGGGGAGACGGGCACCTTC. Protein: CASSKGGQGETGTF.

The rearrangement joins TRBV7-3 to TRBJ1-1; tentative D call: TRBD1 (6 bases). The CDR3 has 14 amino acids. CDR1 and CDR2 from the germline V gene are SGHTA and FQGTGA. The V gene lost 3 bases and the J gene lost 3 bases, with 11 bases spanning the gap. In DNA, the CDR3 is TGTGCCAGCAGCTTCAACAGGGTCGACACTGAAGCTTTCTTT. Amino acid sequence: CASSFNRVDTEAFF.

The gene calls are TRBV2 and TRBJ1-5; D is possibly TRBD1 (6 bases). Germline V gene lookup returns CDR1 SNHLY and CDR2 FYNNEI. CDR3 length: 15 amino acids. The V end lost 4 bases, the J end lost 3 bases, and 13 bases lay between the germline ends. CDR3 nucleotides: TGTGCCAGCAGTGCTGATACAGGGCTCAATCAGCCCCAGCATTTT. Translated, it gives CASSADTGLNQPQHF.

The V gene is TRBV7-9, the J gene TRBJ1-4; D remains unclear. CDR3 length: 14 residues. Trimming shortened V by 5 bases and J by 3 bases, and 10 bases separated the two germline ends. The germline V gene encodes CDR1 SEHNR and CDR2 FQNEAQ (reference sequence). CDR3 nucleotides: TGTGCCAGCAGCCGCGGGATCGCTAATGAAAAACTGTTTTTT. Protein sequence: CASSRGIANEKLFF.

This chain joins TRBV6-6 and TRBJ2-1; 10 bases line up with TRBD2. V shed 0 bases, J shed 4 bases, and the junction held 3 bases outside the gene matches. The germline CDR1 and CDR2 sequences are MNHNY and SVGAGI (reference sequence). The CDR3 covers 16 residues. CDR3 coding DNA: TGTGCCAGCAGTTACTCAGCGGGGGGGGTTTACAATGAGCAGTTCTTC. This translates into CASSYSAGGVYNEQFF.

This rearrangement joins TRBV28 to TRBJ2-1, with TRBD2 matching over 8 bases. The CDR3 covers 16 residues. Per the germline V gene, CDR1 is MDHEN and CDR2 is SYDVKM. V dropped 3 bases and J dropped 2; count of bases not matched to a gene: 6. The CDR3 DNA reads TGTGCCAGCAGTTTTATAGCGGGGTTAGCCTACAATGAGCAGTTCTTC. Its translation is CASSFIAGLAYNEQFF.